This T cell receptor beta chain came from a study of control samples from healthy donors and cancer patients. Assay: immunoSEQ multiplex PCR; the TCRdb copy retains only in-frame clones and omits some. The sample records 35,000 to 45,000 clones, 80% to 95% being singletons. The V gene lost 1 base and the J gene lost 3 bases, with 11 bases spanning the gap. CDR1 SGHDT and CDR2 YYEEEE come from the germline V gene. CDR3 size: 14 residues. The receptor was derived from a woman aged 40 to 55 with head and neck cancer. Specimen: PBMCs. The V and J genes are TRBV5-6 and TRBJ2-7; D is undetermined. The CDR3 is CASSLWVRNYEQYF. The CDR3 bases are TGTGCCAGCAGCTTGTGGGTCAGAAACTACGAGCAGTACTTC.